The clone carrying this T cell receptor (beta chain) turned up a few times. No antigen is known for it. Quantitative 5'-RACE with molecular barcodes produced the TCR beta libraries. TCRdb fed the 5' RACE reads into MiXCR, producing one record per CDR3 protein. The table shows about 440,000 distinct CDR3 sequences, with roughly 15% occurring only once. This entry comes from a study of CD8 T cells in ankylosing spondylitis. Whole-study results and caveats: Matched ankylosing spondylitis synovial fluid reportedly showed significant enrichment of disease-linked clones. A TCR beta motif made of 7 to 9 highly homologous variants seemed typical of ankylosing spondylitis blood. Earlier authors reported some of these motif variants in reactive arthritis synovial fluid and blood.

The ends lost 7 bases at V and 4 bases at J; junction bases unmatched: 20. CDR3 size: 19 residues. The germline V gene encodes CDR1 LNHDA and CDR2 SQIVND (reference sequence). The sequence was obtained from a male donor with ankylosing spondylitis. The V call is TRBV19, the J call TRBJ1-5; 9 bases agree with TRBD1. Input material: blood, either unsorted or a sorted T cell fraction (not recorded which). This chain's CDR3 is CASTPRTGDHYSSNQPQHF. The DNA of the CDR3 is TGTGCCAGTACTCCCCGGACAGGGGACCACTATAGCTCAAATCAGCCCCAGCATTTT.